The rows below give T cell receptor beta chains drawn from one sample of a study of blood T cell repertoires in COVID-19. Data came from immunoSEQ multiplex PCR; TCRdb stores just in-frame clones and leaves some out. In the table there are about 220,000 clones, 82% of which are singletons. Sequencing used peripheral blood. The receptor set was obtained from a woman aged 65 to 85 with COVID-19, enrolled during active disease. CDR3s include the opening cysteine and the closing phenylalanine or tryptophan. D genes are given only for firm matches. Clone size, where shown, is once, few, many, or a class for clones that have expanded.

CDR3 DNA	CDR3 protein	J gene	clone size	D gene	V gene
TGTGCCAGCAGCCTCACTACAGGGAGCACACCCCTCCACTTT	CASSLTTGSTPLHF	TRBJ1-6	many	NA	TRBV9
TGTGCCAGCAGGTATAGCGGGAGTATCCCCTACGAGCAGTACTTC	CASRYSGSIPYEQYF	TRBJ2-7	NA	TRBD2	TRBV2
TGTGCCAGCAGTTTATCGGAGGGCGCGGGTGGAAACACCATATATTTT	CASSLSEGAGGNTIYF	TRBJ1-3	NA	NA	TRBV28
TGTGCCAGCAGTCCCGGGACAATTTACTCTTATGGCTACACCTTC	CASSPGTIYSYGYTF	TRBJ1-2	NA	NA	TRBV28
TGTGCCAGCAGCGTAGGTACTAGCGGTAGCACAGATACGCAGTATTTT	CASSVGTSGSTDTQYF	TRBJ2-3	NA	TRBD2	TRBV9
TGTGCCAGCAGCTCCGACAGACTGAACACTGAAGCTTTCTTT	CASSSDRLNTEAFF	TRBJ1-1	NA	NA	TRBV5-6
TGTGCCAGCATTATGACTTCCACCTACGAGCAGTACTTC	CASIMTSTYEQYF	TRBJ2-7	NA	NA	TRBV6-5
TGCGCCAGCAGCCTTTCCTCGACAGCCTCCTATTATGGCTACACCTTC	CASSLSSTASYYGYTF	TRBJ1-2	NA	NA	TRBV4-1
TGTGCCAGCAGCCCTGACAGGGGAGGTGAGGGGACTGAAGCTTTCTTT	CASSPDRGGEGTEAFF	TRBJ1-1	NA	TRBD1	TRBV5-6
TGTGCCAGCAGTTGGGACAGGAATTCACCCCTCCACTTT	CASSWDRNSPLHF	TRBJ1-6	NA	TRBD1	TRBV5-6
TGTGCCAGCAGTTTCTTTGGCCCCTACGAGCAGTACTTC	CASSFFGPYEQYF	TRBJ2-7	NA	NA	TRBV27
TGCGCCAGCAGCCAAGCGGGACAGCCTGGAAGCAATCAGCCCCAGCATTTT	CASSQAGQPGSNQPQHF	TRBJ1-5	NA	TRBD1	TRBV4-1
TGCGCCAGCAGCCCACGACAGGGGATAACTGAAGCTTTCTTT	CASSPRQGITEAFF	TRBJ1-1	few	TRBD1	TRBV5-1
TGTGCCAGCAGAAACAGGGACAGGGTTTATGGCTACACCTTC	CASRNRDRVYGYTF	TRBJ1-2	NA	TRBD1	TRBV27
TGTGCCAGCAGCTTAGGTCAACACAGGGGCACAGATACGCAGTATTTT	CASSLGQHRGTDTQYF	TRBJ2-3	NA	NA	TRBV7-3
TGTGCCAGCAGCGCCGACAGGGATCGGGAGCAGTACTTC	CASSADRDREQYF	TRBJ2-7	NA	TRBD1	TRBV27
TGTGCCAGCAGCTTACTAGGACAGGGGGATGAAGCTTTCTTT	CASSLLGQGDEAFF	TRBJ1-1	NA	TRBD1	TRBV7-2
TGTGCCAGCAGCAAGCCGGGAGGGCTTAGCACAGATACGCAGTATTTT	CASSKPGGLSTDTQYF	TRBJ2-3	NA	TRBD2	TRBV5-4
TGTGCCTGGAGGAACCGGGACAACTACGAGCAGTACTTC	CAWRNRDNYEQYF	TRBJ2-7	NA	NA	TRBV30
TGTGCCAGCAGCCCCAGTCCCCAATCCGAAGAGCAGTTCTTC	CASSPSPQSEEQFF	TRBJ2-1	many	NA	TRBV7-7
TGTGCCAGCAGCCGGCGAGGAGGCAATCAGCCCCAGCATTTT	CASSRRGGNQPQHF	TRBJ1-5	NA	NA	TRBV6-5
TGTGCCTGGGACGGAAGCGGGACGGGTAGCGGGGAGCTGTTTTTT	CAWDGSGTGSGELFF	TRBJ2-2	NA	TRBD2	TRBV30
TGTGCCAGCAGCCCAACAGGGGGGGGCTACAATGAGCAGTTCTTC	CASSPTGGGYNEQFF	TRBJ2-1	once	NA	TRBV3-1/TRBV3-2
TGTGCCAGCAGTTACTCCCCAGGGGACAATGAGCAGTTCTTC	CASSYSPGDNEQFF	TRBJ2-1	NA	NA	TRBV6-5
TGCGCCAGCAGCCACTCCCGGGACAGACAAGAGACCCAGTACTTC	CASSHSRDRQETQYF	TRBJ2-5	NA	TRBD1	TRBV4-3
TGTGCCAGCAGCTTATTGCAGGGTGCAACGAACTATGGCTACACCTTC	CASSLLQGATNYGYTF	TRBJ1-2	NA	NA	TRBV7-8
TGTGCCAGCAGCCGACTAGCGGGCTATCACGAGGTAGAGACCCAGTACTTC	CASSRLAGYHEVETQYF	TRBJ2-5	NA	TRBD2	TRBV5-6
TGCGCCAGCAGCCCCCCCGCCGGACTGCCAAACACCGGGGAGCTGTTTTTT	CASSPPAGLPNTGELFF	TRBJ2-2	NA	NA	TRBV5-1
TGTGCCAGCAGCCTAGCGGGACGGACCTACGAGCAGTACTTC	CASSLAGRTYEQYF	TRBJ2-7	NA	TRBD2	TRBV14
TGCGCCTCCGGGGGGAGAGAAACCGCGGCCCTCTACGAGCAGTACTTC	CASGGRETAALYEQYF	TRBJ2-7	NA	TRBD2	TRBV10-1
TGTGCCAGCAGTGACTCCTTAATTCAACCAGGGGACTATGGCTACACCTTC	CASSDSLIQPGDYGYTF	TRBJ1-2	NA	NA	TRBV6-4
TGTGCCAGCAGCGTAGATACCAGGGGGAGTTCACCCCTCCACTTT	CASSVDTRGSSPLHF	TRBJ1-6	few	TRBD1	TRBV9
TGTGCCAGCCTAGGGACAGCAGGTACTGAAGCTTTCTTT	CASLGTAGTEAFF	TRBJ1-1	NA	TRBD1	TRBV12-3/TRBV12-4
TGTGCCAGCGGCCGACAGAAGAACACTGAAGCTTTCTTT	CASGRQKNTEAFF	TRBJ1-1	NA	NA	TRBV12-3/TRBV12-4
TGTGCCAGCAGCTTAAGCGGGGCTGGAACAGATACGCAGTATTTT	CASSLSGAGTDTQYF	TRBJ2-3	NA	TRBD2	TRBV7-9
TGTGCCAGCAGTCAACACAGGGGTACGAACACTGAAGCTTTCTTT	CASSQHRGTNTEAFF	TRBJ1-1	NA	TRBD1	TRBV6-5
TGTGCCAGTTCCAGGGGTTTAGGGAATCAGCCCCAGCATTTT	CASSRGLGNQPQHF	TRBJ1-5	NA	NA	TRBV9
TGTGCTAGTGGTCCCGGAGGGACAGATACGCAGTATTTT	CASGPGGTDTQYF	TRBJ2-3	NA	NA	TRBV12-5
TGTGCCAGCAGCCCCGCGTCGACAGGGGGCGGCAATCAGCCCCAGCATTTT	CASSPASTGGGNQPQHF	TRBJ1-5	NA	TRBD1	TRBV7-2
TGTGCCAGTACTCCCACCCGGGGGAACACTGAAGCTTTCTTT	CASTPTRGNTEAFF	TRBJ1-1	NA	NA	TRBV28
TGTGCCAGCAGCTTAGGTAGGGGGCCTTTACCCCAGCATTTT	CASSLGRGPLPQHF	TRBJ1-5	NA	TRBD1	TRBV7-2
TGCAGTGCTAGTAAGGGACAAACAACTAGGGGCCCCAATGAGCAGTTCTTC	CSASKGQTTRGPNEQFF	TRBJ2-1	NA	NA	TRBV20-1
TGTGCCAGCAGTCGATCGGACAGTCTCACGAACAGCAATCAGCCCCAGCATTTT	CASSRSDSLTNSNQPQHF	TRBJ1-5	NA	NA	TRBV5-6
TGTGCCAGCAGTATCTCCGGGACTTATAACACTGAAGCTTTCTTT	CASSISGTYNTEAFF	TRBJ1-1	few	NA	TRBV28